The rows below give T cell receptor beta chains drawn from one sample of a study of cytomegalovirus exposure and HLA in healthy donors. Libraries were prepared by immunoSEQ multiplex PCR; TCRdb keeps only in-frame clonotypes and omits some of them. In the table there are 110,000 to 150,000 clones, roughly 79% of which are singletons. The material sequenced was PBMCs. These receptors were taken from a woman aged 30 to 39 in good health and CMV-seronegative. CDR3s include the opening cysteine and the closing phenylalanine or tryptophan. A D gene is named only where the DNA matches it firmly. Not every row has a clone size; where given, it reads once, few, many or a size class.

>NA|TRBJ2-5|TRBV11-3|NA
CASSLDRYGLVAQYF
TGTGCCAGCAGCTTAGATCGGTACGGACTGGTGGCCCAGTACTTC
>NA|TRBJ2-3|TRBV11-2|NA
CASSSDYLARTSTDTQYF
TGTGCCAGCAGCTCAGACTACCTAGCCAGAACTAGCACAGATACGCAGTATTTT
>NA|TRBJ1-1|TRBV5-1|TRBD1
CASSGLRGTEAFF
TGCGCCAGCAGCGGACTCAGGGGGACTGAAGCTTTCTTT
>NA|TRBJ2-7|TRBV7-2|TRBD1
CASSETTGLSYEQYF
TGTGCCAGCAGCGAGACGACAGGGCTCTCCTACGAGCAGTACTTC
>NA|TRBJ1-1|TRBV6-5|TRBD1
CASTPGQGVAEAFF
TGTGCCAGCACTCCGGGACAGGGGGTAGCTGAAGCTTTCTTT
>NA|TRBJ2-3|TRBV7-3|TRBD1
CATGQGSGDTQYF
TGTGCCACCGGACAGGGCTCCGGGGATACGCAGTATTTT
>NA|TRBJ2-3|TRBV4-1|NA
CASRILAESVLDTQYF
TGCGCCAGCAGAATATTAGCGGAGTCAGTCCTGGATACGCAGTATTTT
>NA|TRBJ1-2|TRBV14|TRBD1
CASSHRDRVISGYTF
TGTGCCAGCAGCCACCGGGACAGGGTTATTTCTGGCTACACCTTC
>NA|TRBJ2-7|TRBV18|NA
CASSGAAEQYF
TGTGCCAGCTCAGGGGCGGCCGAGCAGTACTTC
>NA|TRBJ2-5|TRBV27|NA
CASSRTTNYQKETQYF
TGTGCCAGCAGCCGCACCACGAACTACCAGAAAGAGACCCAGTACTTC
>few|TRBJ2-3|TRBV6-5|NA
CASSSLTTAPDTQYF
TGTGCCAGCAGTTCCCTGACAACGGCCCCAGATACGCAGTATTTT
>NA|TRBJ2-5|TRBV27|TRBD1
CASSSRQGVVAETQYF
TGTGCCAGCAGTTCCCGACAGGGGGTTGTGGCGGAGACCCAGTACTTC
>NA|TRBJ1-2|TRBV2|TRBD1
CASSAWGVQGDRGYTF
TGTGCCAGCAGCGCCTGGGGGGTACAGGGGGATCGGGGCTACACCTTC
>NA|TRBJ2-7|TRBV11-2|TRBD2
CASRGRDYSYEQYF
TGTGCCAGCAGGGGCCGGGACTACTCCTACGAGCAGTACTTC
>NA|TRBJ1-1|TRBV6-5|NA
CASSPLQGVGAFF
TGTGCCAGCAGTCCCTTACAGGGAGTCGGAGCTTTCTTT
>NA|TRBJ2-7|TRBV14|NA
CASSLGIRPGLIDYEQYF
TGTGCCAGCAGCCTCGGAATTCGTCCGGGACTCATCGATTACGAGCAGTACTTC
>few|TRBJ1-4|TRBV28|NA
CASSPYRRSNEKLFF
TGTGCCAGCAGTCCCTACAGGAGATCTAATGAAAAACTGTTTTTT
>NA|TRBJ2-7|TRBV7-8|NA
CASSLSYEQYF
TGTGCCAGCAGCCTGTCCTACGAGCAGTACTTC
>NA|TRBJ2-1|TRBV6-4|TRBD1
CASSGTGQTYNEQFF
TGTGCCAGCAGCGGGACAGGGCAAACCTACAATGAGCAGTTCTTC
>NA|TRBJ1-2|TRBV7-3|NA
CASSPQPGIYGYTF
TGTGCCAGCAGCCCCCAGCCCGGGATCTATGGCTACACCTTC
>once|TRBJ1-2|TRBV11-2|NA
CASSLMGADGAYGYTF
TGTGCCAGCAGCTTAATGGGCGCTGATGGGGCCTATGGCTACACCTTC
>NA|TRBJ1-6|TRBV5-8|NA
CASSVDSNNSPLHF
TGTGCCAGCAGCGTCGACAGCAACAATTCACCCCTCCACTTT
>NA|TRBJ1-2|TRBV5-1|NA
CASSRSRTGDYGYTF
TGCGCCAGCAGCCGCTCGAGAACCGGGGACTATGGCTACACCTTC
>NA|TRBJ1-4|TRBV6-1|NA
CASSEGAGAGEKLFF
TGTGCCAGCAGTGAAGGAGCGGGGGCGGGTGAAAAACTGTTTTTT
>NA|TRBJ2-1|TRBV6-5|TRBD2
CASRRLAGVGNEQFF
TGTGCCAGCAGACGACTAGCGGGGGTGGGTAATGAGCAGTTCTTC
>NA|TRBJ2-1|TRBV6-1|TRBD1
CASRGQGFNEQFF
TGTGCCAGCAGGGGACAGGGTTTCAATGAGCAGTTCTTC
>few|TRBJ1-1|TRBV11-2|NA
CASSFTQGSTEAFF
TGTGCCAGCAGCTTTACCCAGGGGAGCACTGAAGCTTTCTTT
>NA|TRBJ1-2|TRBV29-1|TRBD1
CSVEDPGQGSYGYTF
TGCAGCGTTGAAGATCCCGGACAGGGAAGCTATGGCTACACCTTC
>NA|TRBJ1-1|TRBV5-1|NA
CASSPGTGGTEAFF
TGCGCCAGCAGCCCGGGAACGGGGGGGACTGAAGCTTTCTTT
>NA|TRBJ1-6|TRBV9|TRBD1
CASSGTGLNSPLHF
TGTGCCAGCAGCGGGACAGGGTTGAATTCACCCCTCCACTTT
>NA|TRBJ2-5|TRBV7-9|TRBD1
CSSSLVGAQGVSTQYF
TGTTCCAGCAGCTTAGTGGGCGCCCAGGGGGTCAGTACCCAGTACTTC
>once|TRBJ2-5|TRBV7-8|TRBD2
CASSPTSTSATQETQYF
TGTGCCAGCAGCCCGACCTCAACTAGCGCCACCCAAGAGACCCAGTACTTC
>NA|TRBJ1-2|TRBV2|NA
CAIQDRWEGGYTF
TGTGCCATCCAAGATCGGTGGGAGGGAGGCTACACCTTC
>NA|TRBJ1-6|TRBV2|NA
CASSESSGKYGSPLHF
TGTGCCAGCAGTGAAAGCTCAGGGAAGTACGGTTCACCCCTCCACTTT
>NA|TRBJ1-2|TRBV6-6|TRBD1
CASSYGTVAGYTF
TGTGCCAGCAGTTACGGGACAGTTGCTGGCTACACCTTC
>NA|TRBJ2-7|TRBV27|NA
CASGLPEYYEQYF
TGTGCCAGCGGCCTTCCGGAGTACTACGAGCAGTACTTC
>NA|TRBJ1-3|TRBV18|TRBD1
CASSHPTGGRNTIYF
TGTGCCAGCTCACACCCCACAGGGGGGAGAAACACCATATATTTT
>NA|TRBJ2-3|TRBV7-8|TRBD2
CASSLVRLAGATSTDTQYF
TGTGCCAGCAGCTTAGTGCGACTAGCGGGGGCAACTAGCACAGATACGCAGTATTTT
>NA|TRBJ1-5|TRBV27|TRBD1
CASSFTGGSQPQHF
TGTGCCAGCAGTTTCACAGGGGGCAGTCAGCCCCAGCATTTT
>NA|TRBJ2-1|TRBV5-1|TRBD2
CASSLGRGLDEQFF
TGCGCCAGCAGCTTGGGGAGGGGACTAGATGAGCAGTTCTTC
>NA|TRBJ1-6|TRBV7-2|NA
CASSLESQNSPLHF
TGTGCCAGCAGCTTAGAGTCCCAGAATTCACCCCTCCACTTT
>once|TRBJ2-5|TRBV9|TRBD2
CASSVKGLVVQETQYF
TGTGCCAGCAGCGTAAAGGGACTAGTTGTCCAAGAGACCCAGTACTTC
>NA|TRBJ1-2|TRBV9|TRBD1
CASSPDGQGYGYTF
TGTGCCAGCAGCCCGGATGGACAGGGATATGGCTACACCTTC
>NA|TRBJ2-7|TRBV5-5|TRBD1
CASSFDRGYEQYF
TGTGCCAGCAGCTTCGACAGGGGGTACGAGCAGTACTTC
>NA|TRBJ2-7|TRBV4-2|NA
CASSQGQNYEQYF
TGTGCCAGCAGCCAAGGGCAGAACTACGAGCAGTACTTC
>NA|TRBJ1-2|TRBV7-3|TRBD1
CASSPNPTGTYGYTF
TGTGCCAGCAGCCCCAACCCGACAGGGACCTATGGCTACACCTTC
>NA|TRBJ1-5|TRBV7-8|NA
CASSLGGASNQPQHF
TGTGCCAGCAGCTTAGGGGGAGCAAGCAATCAGCCCCAGCATTTT
>once|TRBJ2-3|TRBV5-1|TRBD1
CASSLEDRGANQYF
TGCGCCAGCAGCTTGGAGGACAGGGGCGCGAATCAGTATTTT
>few|TRBJ1-1|TRBV19|NA
CASKLTVNTEAFF
TGTGCCAGTAAACTTACAGTAAACACTGAAGCTTTCTTT
>NA|TRBJ1-2|TRBV15|TRBD1
CATRDRGNNYGYTF
TGTGCCACCAGGGACAGGGGCAATAACTATGGCTACACCTTC
>medium-sized|TRBJ2-1|TRBV6-6|NA
CAVGAPLDNEQFF
TGTGCCGTGGGGGCCCCCTTGGACAATGAGCAGTTCTTC
>NA|TRBJ1-5|TRBV28|NA
CASILTGYNQPQHF
TGTGCCAGCATTCTTACAGGGTACAATCAGCCCCAGCATTTT
>NA|TRBJ1-2|TRBV7-3|TRBD1
CASSSQGARGYTF
TGTGCCAGCAGCTCACAGGGGGCGCGGGGCTACACCTTC
>NA|TRBJ1-2|TRBV14|NA
CASSLLGLSYGYTF
TGTGCCAGCAGCCTCCTAGGACTTTCCTATGGCTACACCTTC
>NA|TRBJ1-2|TRBV20-1|NA
CSARGGRGYTF
TGCAGTGCCAGGGGCGGACGAGGCTACACCTTC
>NA|TRBJ1-2|TRBV7-9|NA
CASSPDRHGYTF
TGTGCCAGCAGCCCGGACAGACATGGCTACACCTTC
>few|TRBJ2-5|TRBV5-4|NA
CASSFKGDQETQYF
TGTGCCAGCAGCTTTAAAGGGGACCAAGAGACCCAGTACTTC
>once|TRBJ1-5|TRBV19|TRBD1
CASSTSGGRDQPQHF
TGTGCCAGTAGTACATCAGGGGGCAGGGATCAGCCCCAGCATTTT
>few|TRBJ1-6|TRBV27|NA
CASSYLRGFNSPLHF
TGTGCCAGCAGTTACCTACGGGGATTTAATTCACCCCTCCACTTT